The T cell receptor beta chain described here comes from a study of blood T cell repertoires in COVID-19. Study-level background: From the United States, Italy and Spain came samples of acute and convalescent COVID-19. T cells, B-cell-depleted T cells, or PBMCs supplied cDNA or gDNA.

V was pared by 7 bases and J by 5 bases, with 11 bases of the junction left unmatched. This CDR3 has 15 residues. Germline CDR1 is MNHEY and CDR2 is SVGAGI. Original data processing: Scientists estimated how many nucleated cells there were by amplifying reference gene primers. Profiling relied on immunoSEQ multiplex PCR, and the TCRdb table lists in-frame clones only, not all of them. The V and J calls and clone size come from that table; D and trimming were worked out from the DNA. The sample yields 200,000 to 300,000 clones, around 85% seen once. This clonotype was obtained from an older woman with active or convalescent COVID-19. The sample comprised peripheral blood. The chain recombines TRBV6-5 with TRBJ2-7; 10 bases map to TRBD1. The CDR3 DNA sequence: TGTGCCAGCACCCAAACCCGGGACAGGGGTCACGAGCAGTACTTC. Translating it yields CASTQTRDRGHEQYF.